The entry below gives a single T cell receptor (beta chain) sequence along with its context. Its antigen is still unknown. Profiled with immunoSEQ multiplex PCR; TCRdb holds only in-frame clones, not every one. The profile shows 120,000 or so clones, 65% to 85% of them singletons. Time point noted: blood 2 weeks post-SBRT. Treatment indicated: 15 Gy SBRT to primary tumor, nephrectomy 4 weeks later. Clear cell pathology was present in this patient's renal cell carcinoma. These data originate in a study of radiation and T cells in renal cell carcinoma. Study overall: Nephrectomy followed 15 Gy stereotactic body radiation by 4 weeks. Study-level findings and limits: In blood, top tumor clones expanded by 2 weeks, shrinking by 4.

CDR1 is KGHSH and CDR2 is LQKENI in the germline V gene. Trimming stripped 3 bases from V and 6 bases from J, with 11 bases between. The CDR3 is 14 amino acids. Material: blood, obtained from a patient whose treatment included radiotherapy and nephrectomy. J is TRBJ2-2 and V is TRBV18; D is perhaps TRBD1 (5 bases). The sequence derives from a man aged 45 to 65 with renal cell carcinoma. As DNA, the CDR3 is TGTGCCAGCTCACCGTTCGACAGATCCGGGGAGCTGTTTTTT. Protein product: CASSPFDRSGELFF.